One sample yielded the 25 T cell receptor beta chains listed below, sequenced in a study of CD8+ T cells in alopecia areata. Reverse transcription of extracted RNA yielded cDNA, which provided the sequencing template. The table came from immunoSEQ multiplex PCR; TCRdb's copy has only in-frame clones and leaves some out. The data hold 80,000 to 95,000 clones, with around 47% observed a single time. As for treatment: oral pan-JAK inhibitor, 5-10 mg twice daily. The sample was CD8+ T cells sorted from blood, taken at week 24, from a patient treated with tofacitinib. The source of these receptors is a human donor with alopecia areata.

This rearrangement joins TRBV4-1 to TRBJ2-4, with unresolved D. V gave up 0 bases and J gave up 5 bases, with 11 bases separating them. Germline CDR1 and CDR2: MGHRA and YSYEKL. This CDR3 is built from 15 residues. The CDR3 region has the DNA TGCGCCAGCAGCCAAGATAAGGCAAAACAAAACATTCAGTACTTC. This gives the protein CASSQDKAKQNIQYF.

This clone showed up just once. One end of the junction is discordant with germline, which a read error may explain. This CDR3 is CASSQYGRASDTQYF. The DNA for the CDR3 is TGCGCCAGCAGCCAATACGGGAGGGCTTCAGATACGCAGTATTTT. The chain couples TRBV23-1 to TRBJ2-3; the match to TRBD2 covers 8 bases. TRBV23-1 is an open reading frame, and its role is uncertain. This CDR3 contains 15 residues.

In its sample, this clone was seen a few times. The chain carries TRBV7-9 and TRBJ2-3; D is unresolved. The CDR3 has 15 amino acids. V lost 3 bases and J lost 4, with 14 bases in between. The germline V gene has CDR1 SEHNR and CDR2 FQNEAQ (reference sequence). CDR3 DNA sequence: TGTGCCAGCAGCTTGTTTGATCTGGGCCCAGATACGCAGTATTTT. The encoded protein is CASSLFDLGPDTQYF.

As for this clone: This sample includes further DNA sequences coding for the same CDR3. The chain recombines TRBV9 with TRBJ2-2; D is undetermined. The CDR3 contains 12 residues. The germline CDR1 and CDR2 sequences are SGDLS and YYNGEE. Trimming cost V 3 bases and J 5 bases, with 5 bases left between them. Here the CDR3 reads CASSAYTGELFF. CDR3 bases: TGTGCCAGCAGCGCCTATACCGGGGAGCTGTTTTTT.

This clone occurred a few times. The CDR3, as DNA: TGCAGCGTGACGGGACAGGGGGACGAGCAGTACTTC. Protein sequence: CSVTGQGDEQYF. V and J are TRBV29-1 and TRBJ2-5; 11 nucleotides align to TRBD1. The assigned J gene may be wrong: the sequence end matches TRBJ2-7 better. The CDR3 is 12 residues long. Per germline, CDR1 SQVTM and CDR2 ANQGSEA.

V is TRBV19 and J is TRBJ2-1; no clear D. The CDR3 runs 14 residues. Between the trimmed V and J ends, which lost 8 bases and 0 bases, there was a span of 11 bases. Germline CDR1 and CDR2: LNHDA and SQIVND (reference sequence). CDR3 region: CASHTGSSYNEQFF. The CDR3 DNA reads TGTGCCAGTCACACGGGTAGCTCCTACAATGAGCAGTTCTTC.

The CDR3 loop reads CASSLTLDGANVLTF. The CDR3 bases are TGCGCCAGCAGCTTGACCCTGGATGGGGCCAACGTCCTGACTTTC. V and J are TRBV5-1 and TRBJ2-6; D gene unclear. V dropped 1 base and J dropped 3 bases, with 8 bases sitting between them. Germline V gene sequence: CDR1 SGHRS, CDR2 YFSETQ. The CDR3 has 15 residues.

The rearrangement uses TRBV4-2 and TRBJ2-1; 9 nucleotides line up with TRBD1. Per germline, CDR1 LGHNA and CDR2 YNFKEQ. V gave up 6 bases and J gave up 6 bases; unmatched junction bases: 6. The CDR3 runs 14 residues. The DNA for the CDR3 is TGTGCCAGCAGACAGGACAGGGGCGTCAATGAGCAGTTCTTC. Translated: CASRQDRGVNEQFF.

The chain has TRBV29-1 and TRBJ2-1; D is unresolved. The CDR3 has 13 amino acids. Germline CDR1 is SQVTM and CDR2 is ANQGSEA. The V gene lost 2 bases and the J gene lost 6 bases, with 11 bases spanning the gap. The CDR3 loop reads CSVERQAPNEQFF. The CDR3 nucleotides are TGCAGCGTTGAACGGCAGGCTCCCAATGAGCAGTTCTTC.

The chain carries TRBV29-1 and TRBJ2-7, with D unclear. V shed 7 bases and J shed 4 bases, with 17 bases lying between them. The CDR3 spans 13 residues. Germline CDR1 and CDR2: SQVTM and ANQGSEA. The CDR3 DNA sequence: TGCAGCGCCCTCGGCCCGGACGGTTACGAGCAGTACTTC. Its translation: CSALGPDGYEQYF.

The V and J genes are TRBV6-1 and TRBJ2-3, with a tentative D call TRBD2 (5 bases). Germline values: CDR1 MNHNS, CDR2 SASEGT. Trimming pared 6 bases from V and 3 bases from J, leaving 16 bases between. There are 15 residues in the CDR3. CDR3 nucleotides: TGTGCCAGCAGAATGACTAATCCTGTGACAGATACGCAGTATTTT. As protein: CASRMTNPVTDTQYF.

CDR3 nucleotide sequence: TGTGCCAGTAATTGGGGACATGGCTACACCTTC. Its translation: CASNWGHGYTF. J is TRBJ1-2 and V is TRBV19; D might be TRBD1 (5 bases). There are 11 residues in the CDR3. Trimming pared 7 bases from V and 6 bases from J, leaving 9 bases between. The germline V gene encodes CDR1 LNHDA and CDR2 SQIVND (reference sequence). The variable domain in full, with the rest retrieved from reference TRBV19 and TRBJ1-2, is DGGITQSPKYLFRKEGQNVTLSCEQNLNHDAMYWYRQDPGQGLRLIYYSQIVNDFQKGDIAEGYSVSREKKESFPLTVTSAQKNPTAFYLCASNWGHGYTFGSGTRLTVV.

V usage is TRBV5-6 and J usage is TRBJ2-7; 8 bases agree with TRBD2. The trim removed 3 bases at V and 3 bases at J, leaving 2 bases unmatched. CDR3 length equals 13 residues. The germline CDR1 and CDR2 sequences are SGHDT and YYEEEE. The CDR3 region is CASSYGTSYEQYF. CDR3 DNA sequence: TGTGCCAGCAGCTATGGGACTAGCTACGAGCAGTACTTC.

The CDR3 region is CASSLRTNTDGYTF. The CDR3 DNA reads as TGTGCCAGCAGTTTGCGGACGAATACGGATGGCTACACCTTC. The rearrangement joins TRBV27 to TRBJ1-2; D call uncertain. V lost 3 bases to trimming and J lost 6 bases, with 14 bases between them. The CDR3 spans 14 residues. Germline CDR1 is MNHEY and CDR2 is SMNVEV (reference sequence).

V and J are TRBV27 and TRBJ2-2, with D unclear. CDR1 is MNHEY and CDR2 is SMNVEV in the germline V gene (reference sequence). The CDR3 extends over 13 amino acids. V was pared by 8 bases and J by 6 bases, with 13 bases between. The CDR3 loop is CASCGGWSGELFF. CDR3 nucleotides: TGTGCCAGCTGCGGCGGTTGGTCCGGGGAGCTGTTTTTT.

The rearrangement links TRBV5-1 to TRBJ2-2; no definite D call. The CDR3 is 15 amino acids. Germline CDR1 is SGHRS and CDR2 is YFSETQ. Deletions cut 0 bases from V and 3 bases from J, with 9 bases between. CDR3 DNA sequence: TGCGCCAGCAGCTTGGCCCGGGCGGACACCGGGGAGCTGTTTTTT. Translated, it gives CASSLARADTGELFF. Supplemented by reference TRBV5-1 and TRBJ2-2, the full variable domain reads KAGVTQTPRYLIKTRGQQVTLSCSPISGHRSVSWYQQTPGQGLQFLFEYFSETQRNKGNFPGRFSGRQFSNSRSEMNVSTLELGDSALYLCASSLARADTGELFFGEGSRLTVL.

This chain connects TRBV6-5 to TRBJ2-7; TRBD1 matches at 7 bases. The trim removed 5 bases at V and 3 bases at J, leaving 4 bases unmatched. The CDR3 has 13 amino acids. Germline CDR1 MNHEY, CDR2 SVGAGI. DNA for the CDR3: TGTGCCAGCAGTACAGGGGAACTCTACGAGCAGTACTTC. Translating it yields CASSTGELYEQYF.

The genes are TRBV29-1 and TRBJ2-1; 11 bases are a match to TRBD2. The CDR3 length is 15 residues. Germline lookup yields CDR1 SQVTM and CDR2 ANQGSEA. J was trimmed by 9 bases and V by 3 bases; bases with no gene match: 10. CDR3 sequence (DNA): TGCAGCGTTGATGGGGGGGCTAGCGGGAGGAGTGAGCAGTTCTTC. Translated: CSVDGGASGRSEQFF.

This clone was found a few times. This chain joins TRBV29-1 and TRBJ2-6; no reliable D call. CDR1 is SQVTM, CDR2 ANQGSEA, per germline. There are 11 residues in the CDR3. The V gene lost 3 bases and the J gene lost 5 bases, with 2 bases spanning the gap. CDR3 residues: CSVDWANVLTF. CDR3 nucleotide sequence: TGCAGCGTTGACTGGGCCAACGTCCTGACTTTC.

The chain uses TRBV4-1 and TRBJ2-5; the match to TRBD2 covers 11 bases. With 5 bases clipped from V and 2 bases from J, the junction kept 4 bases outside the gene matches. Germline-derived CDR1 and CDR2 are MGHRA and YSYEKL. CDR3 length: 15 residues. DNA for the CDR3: TGCGCCAGCAGCTACGTAGCGGGAGGGCAAGAGACCCAGTACTTC. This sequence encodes CASSYVAGGQETQYF.

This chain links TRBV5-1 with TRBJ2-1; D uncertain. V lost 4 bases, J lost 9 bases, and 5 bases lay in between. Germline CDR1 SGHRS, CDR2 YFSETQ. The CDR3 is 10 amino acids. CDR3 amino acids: CASSGREQFF. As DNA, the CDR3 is TGCGCCAGCAGCGGTCGTGAGCAGTTCTTC. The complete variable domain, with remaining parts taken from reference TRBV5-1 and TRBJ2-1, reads KAGVTQTPRYLIKTRGQQVTLSCSPISGHRSVSWYQQTPGQGLQFLFEYFSETQRNKGNFPGRFSGRQFSNSRSEMNVSTLELGDSALYLCASSGREQFFGPGTRLTVL.

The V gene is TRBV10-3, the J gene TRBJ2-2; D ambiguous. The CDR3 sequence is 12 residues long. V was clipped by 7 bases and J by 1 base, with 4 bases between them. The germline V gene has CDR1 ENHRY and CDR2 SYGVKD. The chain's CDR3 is CAIKENTGELFF. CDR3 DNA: TGTGCCATCAAGGAGAACACCGGGGAGCTGTTTTTT.

Here the CDR3 reads CASSPTGATYNEQFF. CDR3 bases: TGTGCCAGCAGTCCTACAGGGGCTACCTACAATGAGCAGTTCTTC. This chain connects TRBV27 to TRBJ2-1; 7 positions match TRBD1. The CDR3 runs 15 residues. Unmatched junction bases numbered 6, after V lost 5 bases and J lost 2 bases. CDR1 is MNHEY and CDR2 is SMNVEV in the germline V gene (reference sequence).

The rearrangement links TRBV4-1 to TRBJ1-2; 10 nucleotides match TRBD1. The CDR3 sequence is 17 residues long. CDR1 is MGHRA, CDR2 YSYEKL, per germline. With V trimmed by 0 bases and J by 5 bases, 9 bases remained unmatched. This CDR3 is CASSQDPGTGVGYGYTF. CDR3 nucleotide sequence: TGCGCCAGCAGCCAAGATCCCGGGACAGGGGTAGGGTATGGCTACACCTTC.

The CDR3 nucleotides read TGCAGCGTTTGGAGTTATTGGGGAGAGTGGGGCTATGGCTACACCTTC. Translating it yields CSVWSYWGEWGYGYTF. The chain carries TRBV29-1 and TRBJ1-2, with D unresolved. Germline V gene lookup returns CDR1 SQVTM and CDR2 ANQGSEA. Trimming pared 5 bases from V and 4 bases from J, leaving 23 bases between. The CDR3 contains 16 residues. The full variable domain, with the rest looked up from reference TRBV29-1 and TRBJ1-2, is SAVISQKPSRDICQRGTSLTIQCQVDSQVTMMFWYRQQPGQSLTLIATANQGSEATYESGFVIDKFPISRPNLTFSTLTVSNMSPEDSSIYLCSVWSYWGEWGYGYTFGSGTRLTVV.